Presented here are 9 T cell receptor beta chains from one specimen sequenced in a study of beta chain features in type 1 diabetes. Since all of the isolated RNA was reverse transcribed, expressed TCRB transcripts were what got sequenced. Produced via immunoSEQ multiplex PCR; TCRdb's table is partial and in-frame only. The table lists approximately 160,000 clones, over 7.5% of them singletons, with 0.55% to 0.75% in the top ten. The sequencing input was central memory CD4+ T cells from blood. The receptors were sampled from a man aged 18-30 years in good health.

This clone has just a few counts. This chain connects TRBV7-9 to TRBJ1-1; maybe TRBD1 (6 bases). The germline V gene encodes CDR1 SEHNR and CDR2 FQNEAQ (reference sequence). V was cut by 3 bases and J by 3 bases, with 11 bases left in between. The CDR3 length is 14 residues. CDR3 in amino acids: CASSLVQGDTEAFF. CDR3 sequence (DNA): TGTGCCAGCAGCTTGGTACAGGGCGACACTGAAGCTTTCTTT.

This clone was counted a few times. The CDR3 DNA reads as TGTGCCAGCAGCTTTCGACAGGACCACACAGATACGCAGTATTTT. Its protein product is CASSFRQDHTDTQYF. The rearrangement uses TRBV5-6 and TRBJ2-3; maybe TRBD1 (6 bases). V lost 2 bases and J 2 bases, leaving 12 bases between the germline ends. The CDR3 covers 15 residues. CDR1 and CDR2 (germline): SGHDT, YYEEEE. The entire variable domain, with the rest obtained from reference TRBV5-6 and TRBJ2-3, is as follows: DAGVTQSPTHLIKTRGQQVTLRCSPKSGHDTVSWYQQALGQGPQFIFQYYEEEERQRGNFPDRFSGHQFPNYSSELNVNALLLGDSALYLCASSFRQDHTDTQYFGPGTRLTVL.

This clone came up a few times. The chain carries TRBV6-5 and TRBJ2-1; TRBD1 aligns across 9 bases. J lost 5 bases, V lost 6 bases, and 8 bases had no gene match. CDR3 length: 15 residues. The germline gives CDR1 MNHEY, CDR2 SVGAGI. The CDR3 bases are TGTGCCAGCAGACAAGGACAGGGGCGCCACAATGAGCAGTTCTTC. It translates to CASRQGQGRHNEQFF.

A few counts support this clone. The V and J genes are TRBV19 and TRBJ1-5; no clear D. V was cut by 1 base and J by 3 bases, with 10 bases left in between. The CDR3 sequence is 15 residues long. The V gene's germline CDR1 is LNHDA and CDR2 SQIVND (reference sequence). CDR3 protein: CASSIAFQYNQPQHF. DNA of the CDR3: TGTGCCAGTAGTATAGCTTTCCAGTACAATCAGCCCCAGCATTTT.

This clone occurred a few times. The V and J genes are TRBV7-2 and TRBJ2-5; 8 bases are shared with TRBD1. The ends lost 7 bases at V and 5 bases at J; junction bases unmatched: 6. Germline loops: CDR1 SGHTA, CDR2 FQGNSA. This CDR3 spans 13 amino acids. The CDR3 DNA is TGTGCCAGCACGGCGACAGGGGCGGAGACCCAGTACTTC. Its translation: CASTATGAETQYF.

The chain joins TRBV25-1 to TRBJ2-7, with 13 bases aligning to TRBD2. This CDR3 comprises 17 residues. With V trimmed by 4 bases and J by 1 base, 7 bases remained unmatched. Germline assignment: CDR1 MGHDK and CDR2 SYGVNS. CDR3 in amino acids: CASSGGLAGWGSYEQYF. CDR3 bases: TGTGCCAGCAGTGGGGGACTAGCGGGATGGGGTTCCTACGAGCAGTACTTC.

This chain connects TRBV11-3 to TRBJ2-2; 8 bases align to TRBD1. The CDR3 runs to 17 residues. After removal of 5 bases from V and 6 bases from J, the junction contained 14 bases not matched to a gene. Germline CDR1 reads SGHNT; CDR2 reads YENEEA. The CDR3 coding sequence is TGTGCCAGCAGCCTCGACGATTGGACAGGGTTTTCCGGGGAGCTGTTTTTT. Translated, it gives CASSLDDWTGFSGELFF. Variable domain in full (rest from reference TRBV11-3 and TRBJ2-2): EAGVVQSPRYKIIEKKQPVAFWCNPISGHNTLYWYLQNLGQGPELLIRYENEEAVDDSQLPKDRFSAERLKGVDSTLKIQPAELGDSAVYLCASSLDDWTGFSGELFFGEGSRLTVL.

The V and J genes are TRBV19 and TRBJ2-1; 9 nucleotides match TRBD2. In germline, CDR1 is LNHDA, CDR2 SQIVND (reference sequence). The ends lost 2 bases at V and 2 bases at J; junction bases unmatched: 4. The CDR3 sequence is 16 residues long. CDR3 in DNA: TGTGCCAGTAGTATACCGGGACTAGCTGCCTACAATGAGCAGTTCTTC. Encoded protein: CASSIPGLAAYNEQFF. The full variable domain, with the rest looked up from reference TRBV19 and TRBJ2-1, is DGGITQSPKYLFRKEGQNVTLSCEQNLNHDAMYWYRQDPGQGLRLIYYSQIVNDFQKGDIAEGYSVSREKKESFPLTVTSAQKNPTAFYLCASSIPGLAAYNEQFFGPGTRLTVL.

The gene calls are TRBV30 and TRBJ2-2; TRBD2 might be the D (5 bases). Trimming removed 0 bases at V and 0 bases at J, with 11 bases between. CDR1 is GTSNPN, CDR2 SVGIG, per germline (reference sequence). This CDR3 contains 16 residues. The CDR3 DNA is TGTGCCTGGAGTGTACCCCGGGGAGCGAACACCGGGGAGCTGTTTTTT. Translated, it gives CAWSVPRGANTGELFF.